This T cell receptor (beta chain) appears in the sequencing data of a study of human T cells and chemical hapten exposure. Study overall: Patients got weekly scalp diphenylcyclopropenone doses over the approximately 23-week study. The patients were mostly female; they had alopecia areata, totalis or universalis. Study observations and caveats: PT1 expanded TCR counts correlated positively with patch test score. TCRs above 1 in 1000 frequency stayed constant with DPC sensitization.

This clonotype was observed at least ten times. Its specificity is unknown. The CDR3 contains 16 residues. V lost 6 bases, J lost 0 bases, and 14 bases lay in between. Germline V lookup: CDR1 SNHLY, CDR2 FYNNEI. TCRdb passed the RACE reads through MiXCR, listing each CDR3 protein once. Of about 82,000 distinct CDR3 sequences in the sample, around 13% were seen once. Regarding time point: patch test 3, about 24 weeks after DPC sensitization. Treatment indicated: therapeutic diphenylcyclopropenone sensitization with weekly scalp DPC. The rearrangement uses TRBV2 and TRBJ2-2, with D possibly TRBD1 on 6 matching bases. This receptor was taken from a woman aged 50 to 60 with alopecia areata. Some clones in this sample may be carry-over from other donors' samples. The sequenced sample was whole blood, obtained in connection with sensitization to the hapten diphenylcyclopropenone (DPC). CDR3 in amino acids: CASSHPGQTNTGELFF. In nucleotides, the CDR3 is TGTGCCAGCAGCCACCCCGGACAGACGAACACCGGGGAGCTGTTTTTT.